This T cell receptor (beta chain) emerged from a study of regulatory and conventional T cells in RAG deficiency. Study findings and constraints: Shorter CDR3s in all patient subsets; >90% Treg-Tconv overlap in Omenn.

A note on this clone: What it recognizes is unknown.

Germline assignment: CDR1 MDHEN and CDR2 SYDVKM. The CDR3 is 12 residues long. Trimming removed 7 bases at V and 11 bases at J, with 17 bases between. Sequencing used immunoSEQ multiplex PCR; TCRdb keeps in-frame clones, though not all of them. The top ten clones hold 0.85% to 1.3% of a sample with over 10,000 clones, 93% of them seen once. Blood CD4+ CD25-low CD127-high conventional T cells supplied the genomic DNA template. The data also belong to a second study, concerning regulatory T cells. According to that study: The primer mix had 52 TRBV and 13 TRBJ primers.

This TCR was sampled from a human donor in good health. The rearrangement links TRBV28 to TRBJ2-5; D possibly uses TRBD1 or TRBD2 (5 bases each). Sequencing was done on a sample of CD4+ effector T cells sorted from blood. CDR3 amino acids: CASNRILGEQYF. CDR3 coding DNA: TGTGCCAGCAATCGGATATTAGGGGAGCAGTACTTC. Looking up the rest from reference TRBV28 and TRBJ2-5 gives the full variable domain: DVKVTQSSRYLVKRTGEKVFLECVQDMDHENMFWYRQDPGLGLRLIYFSYDVKMKEKGDIPEGYSVSREKKERFSLILESASTNQTSMYLCASNRILGEQYFGPGTRLLVL.